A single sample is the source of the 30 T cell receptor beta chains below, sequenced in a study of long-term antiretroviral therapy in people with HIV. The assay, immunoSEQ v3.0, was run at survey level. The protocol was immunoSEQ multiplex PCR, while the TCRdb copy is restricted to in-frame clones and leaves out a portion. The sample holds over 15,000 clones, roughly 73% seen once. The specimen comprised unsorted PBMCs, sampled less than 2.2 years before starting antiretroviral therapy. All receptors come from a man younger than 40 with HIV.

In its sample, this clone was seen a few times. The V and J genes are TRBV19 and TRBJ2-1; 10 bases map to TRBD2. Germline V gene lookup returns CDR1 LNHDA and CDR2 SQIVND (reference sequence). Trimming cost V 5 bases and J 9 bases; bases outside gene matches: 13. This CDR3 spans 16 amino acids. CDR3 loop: CASSPLAGAALGEQFF. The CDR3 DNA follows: TGTGCCAGTAGTCCTCTAGCGGGGGCCGCGCTAGGTGAGCAGTTCTTC.

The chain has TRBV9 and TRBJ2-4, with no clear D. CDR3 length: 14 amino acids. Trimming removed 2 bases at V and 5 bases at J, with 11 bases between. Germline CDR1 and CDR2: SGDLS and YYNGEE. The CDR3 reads CASSVSVTENIQYF. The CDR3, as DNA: TGTGCCAGCAGCGTGTCAGTTACCGAAAACATTCAGTACTTC.

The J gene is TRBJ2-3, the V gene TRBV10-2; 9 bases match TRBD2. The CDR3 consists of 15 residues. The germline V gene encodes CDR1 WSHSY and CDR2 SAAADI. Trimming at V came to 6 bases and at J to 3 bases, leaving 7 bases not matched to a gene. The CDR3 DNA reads TGCGCCAGCAGCGAAGCGGGACTAGCAACAGATACGCAGTATTTT. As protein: CASSEAGLATDTQYF.

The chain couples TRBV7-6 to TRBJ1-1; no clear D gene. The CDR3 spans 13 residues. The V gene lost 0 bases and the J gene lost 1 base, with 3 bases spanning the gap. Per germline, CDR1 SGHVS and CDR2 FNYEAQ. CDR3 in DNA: TGTGCCAGCAGCTTAGCAGAGAACACTGAAGCTTTCTTT. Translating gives CASSLAENTEAFF.

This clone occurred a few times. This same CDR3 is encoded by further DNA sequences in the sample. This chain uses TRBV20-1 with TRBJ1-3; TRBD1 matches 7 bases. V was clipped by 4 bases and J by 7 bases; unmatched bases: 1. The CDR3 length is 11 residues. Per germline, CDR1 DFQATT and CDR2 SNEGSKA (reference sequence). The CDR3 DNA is TGCAGTGCTAAACAGGGGAACACCATATATTTT. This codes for CSAKQGNTIYF.

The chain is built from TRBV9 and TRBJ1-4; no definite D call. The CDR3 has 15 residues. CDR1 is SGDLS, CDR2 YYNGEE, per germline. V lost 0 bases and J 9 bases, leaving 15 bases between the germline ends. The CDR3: CASSVGGDLRKKLFF. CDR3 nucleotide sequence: TGTGCCAGCAGCGTAGGGGGAGACCTCCGGAAAAAACTGTTTTTT.

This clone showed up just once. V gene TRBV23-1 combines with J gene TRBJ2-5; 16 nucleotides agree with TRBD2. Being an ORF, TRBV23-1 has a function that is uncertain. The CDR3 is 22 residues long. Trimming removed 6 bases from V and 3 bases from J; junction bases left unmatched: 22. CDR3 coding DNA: TGCGCCAGCAGGGAGGGAAAAAGGGGGCCCGGGACTAGCGGGGGGGCAGAAGAGACCCAGTACTTC. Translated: CASREGKRGPGTSGGAEETQYF.

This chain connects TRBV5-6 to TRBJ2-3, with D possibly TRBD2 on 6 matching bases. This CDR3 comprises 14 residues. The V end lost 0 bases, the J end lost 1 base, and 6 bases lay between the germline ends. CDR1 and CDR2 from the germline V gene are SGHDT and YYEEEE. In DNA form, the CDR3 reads TGTGCCAGCAGCTTGGGGGGGGGCACAGATACGCAGTATTTT. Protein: CASSLGGGTDTQYF.

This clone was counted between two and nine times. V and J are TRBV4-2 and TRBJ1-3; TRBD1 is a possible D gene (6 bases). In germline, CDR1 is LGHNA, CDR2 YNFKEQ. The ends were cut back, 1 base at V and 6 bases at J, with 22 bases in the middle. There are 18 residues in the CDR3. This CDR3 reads CASSQVQPSGGSVNTIYF. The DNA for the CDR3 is TGTGCCAGCAGCCAAGTCCAGCCTTCGGGGGGCTCAGTAAACACCATATATTTT.

The CDR3 here is CSVEDGHTQETQYF. The CDR3 coding sequence is TGCAGCGTTGAAGATGGACACACCCAAGAGACCCAGTACTTC. The genes are TRBV29-1 and TRBJ2-5; possibly TRBD1 for D (5 bases). V was clipped by 0 bases and J by 1 base, with 9 bases between them. The CDR3 runs 14 residues. Germline assignment: CDR1 SQVTM and CDR2 ANQGSEA.

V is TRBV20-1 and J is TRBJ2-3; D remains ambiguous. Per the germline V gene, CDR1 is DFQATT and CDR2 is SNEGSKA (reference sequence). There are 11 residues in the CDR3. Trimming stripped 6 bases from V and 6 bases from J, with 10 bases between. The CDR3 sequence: CSASTPDTQYF. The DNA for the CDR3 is TGCAGTGCAAGCACCCCCGATACGCAGTATTTT.

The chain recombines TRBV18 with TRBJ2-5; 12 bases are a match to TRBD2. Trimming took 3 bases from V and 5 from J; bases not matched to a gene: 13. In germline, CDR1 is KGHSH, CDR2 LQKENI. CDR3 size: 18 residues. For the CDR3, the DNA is TGTGCCAGCTCACCCCAGCTAAAGACTAGCGGGAGTGGGGAGACCCAGTACTTC. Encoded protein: CASSPQLKTSGSGETQYF.

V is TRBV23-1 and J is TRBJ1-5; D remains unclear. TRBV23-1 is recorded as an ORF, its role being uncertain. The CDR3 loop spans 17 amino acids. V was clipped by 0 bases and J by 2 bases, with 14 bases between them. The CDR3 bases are TGCGCCAGCAGTCAATCGGCAAGAACAGAGTGCAATCAGCCCCAGCATTTT. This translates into CASSQSARTECNQPQHF.

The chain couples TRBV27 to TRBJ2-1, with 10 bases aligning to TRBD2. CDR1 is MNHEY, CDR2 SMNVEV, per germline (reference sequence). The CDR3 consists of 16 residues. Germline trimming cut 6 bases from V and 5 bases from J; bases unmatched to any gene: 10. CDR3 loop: CASRVYTSGVDNEQFF. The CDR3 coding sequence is TGTGCCAGCAGAGTTTATACTAGCGGGGTCGACAATGAGCAGTTCTTC.

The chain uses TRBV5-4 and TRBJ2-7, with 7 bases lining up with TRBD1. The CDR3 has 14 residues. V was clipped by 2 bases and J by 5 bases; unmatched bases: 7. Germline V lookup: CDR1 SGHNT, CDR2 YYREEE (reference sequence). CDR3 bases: TGTGCCAGCAGCTTCTTCGACAGGGTCCACGAGCAGTACTTC. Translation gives CASSFFDRVHEQYF. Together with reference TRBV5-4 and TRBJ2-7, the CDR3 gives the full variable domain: ETGVTQSPTHLIKTRGQQVTLRCSSQSGHNTVSWYQQALGQGPQFIFQYYREEENGRGNFPPRFSGLQFPNYSSELNVNALELDDSALYLCASSFFDRVHEQYFGPGTRLTVT.

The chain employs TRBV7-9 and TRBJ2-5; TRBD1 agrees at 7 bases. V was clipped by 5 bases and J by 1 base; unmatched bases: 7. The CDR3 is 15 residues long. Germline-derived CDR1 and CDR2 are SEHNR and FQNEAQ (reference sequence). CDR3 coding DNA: TGTGCCAGCAGCGGTAGGGGGCGGACCCAAGAGACCCAGTACTTC. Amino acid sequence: CASSGRGRTQETQYF.

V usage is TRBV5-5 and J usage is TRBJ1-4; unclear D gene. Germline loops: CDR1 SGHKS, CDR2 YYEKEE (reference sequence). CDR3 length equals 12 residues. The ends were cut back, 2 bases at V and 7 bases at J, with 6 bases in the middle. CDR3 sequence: CASSLRGEKLFF. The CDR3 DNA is TGTGCCAGCAGCTTACGGGGTGAAAAACTGTTTTTT.

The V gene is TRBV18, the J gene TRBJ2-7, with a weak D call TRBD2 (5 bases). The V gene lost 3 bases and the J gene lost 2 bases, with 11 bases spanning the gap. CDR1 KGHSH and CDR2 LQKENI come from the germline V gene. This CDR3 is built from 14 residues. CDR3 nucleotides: TGTGCCAGCTCACCCAGCGGAGTAGCCTACGAGCAGTACTTC. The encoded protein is CASSPSGVAYEQYF. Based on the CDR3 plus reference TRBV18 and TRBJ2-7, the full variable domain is NAGVMQNPRHLVRRRGQEARLRCSPMKGHSHVYWYRQLPEEGLKFMVYLQKENIIDESGMPKERFSAEFPKEGPSILRIQQVVRGDSAAYFCASSPSGVAYEQYFGPGTRLTVT.

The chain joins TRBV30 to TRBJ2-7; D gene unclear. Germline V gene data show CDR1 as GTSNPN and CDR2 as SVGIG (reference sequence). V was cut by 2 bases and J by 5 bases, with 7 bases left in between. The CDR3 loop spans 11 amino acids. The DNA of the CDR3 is TGTGCCTGGAGTTTGATCCACGAGCAGTACTTC. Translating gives CAWSLIHEQYF.

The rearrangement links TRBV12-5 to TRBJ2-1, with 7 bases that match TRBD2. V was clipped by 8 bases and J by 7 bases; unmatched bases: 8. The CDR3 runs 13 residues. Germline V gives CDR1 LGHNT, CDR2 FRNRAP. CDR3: CASSYVGGNEQFF. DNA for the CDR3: TGTGCTAGTTCTTATGTGGGGGGGAATGAGCAGTTCTTC.

The CDR3 region is CASSLSRYYNEQFF. The DNA of the CDR3 is TGTGCCAGCAGCTTATCGCGGTACTACAATGAGCAGTTCTTC. The chain recombines TRBV7-2 with TRBJ2-1; no definite D call. V lost 2 bases and J lost 3, with 8 bases in between. Germline assignment: CDR1 SGHTA and CDR2 FQGNSA. This CDR3 has 14 amino acids.

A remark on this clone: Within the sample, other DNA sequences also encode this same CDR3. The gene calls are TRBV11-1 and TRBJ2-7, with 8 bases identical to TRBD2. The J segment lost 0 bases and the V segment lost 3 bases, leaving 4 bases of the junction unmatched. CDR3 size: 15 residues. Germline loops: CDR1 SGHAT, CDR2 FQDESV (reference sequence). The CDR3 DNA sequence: TGTGCCAGCAGCTTCAGCGGGGGTCCCTCCTACGAGCAGTACTTC. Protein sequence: CASSFSGGPSYEQYF.

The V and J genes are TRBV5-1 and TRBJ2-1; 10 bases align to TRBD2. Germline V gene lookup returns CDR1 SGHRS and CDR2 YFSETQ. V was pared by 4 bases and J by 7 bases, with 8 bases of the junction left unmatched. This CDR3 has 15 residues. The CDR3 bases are TGCGCCAGCAGCCGAGCGGGGGGGCCGGCGAATGAGCAGTTCTTC. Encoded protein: CASSRAGGPANEQFF.

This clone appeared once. CDR3: CASSPPMQGANTEAFF. The CDR3 DNA reads TGTGCCAGCTCACCACCGATGCAGGGTGCGAACACTGAAGCTTTCTTT. J is TRBJ1-1 and V is TRBV18; maybe TRBD1 (5 bases). The CDR3 runs 16 residues. Trimming pared 0 bases from V and 1 base from J, leaving 12 bases between. Per germline, CDR1 KGHSH and CDR2 LQKENI.

The CDR3 is CASRGRVNEKLFF. DNA for the CDR3: TGTGCCAGCCGGGGCAGGGTGAATGAAAAACTGTTTTTT. The rearrangement joins TRBV2 to TRBJ1-4, with D possibly TRBD1 on 5 matching bases. Germline V gene data show CDR1 as SNHLY and CDR2 as FYNNEI. Trimming removed 8 bases from V and 5 bases from J, with 12 bases in between. CDR3 length: 13 amino acids.

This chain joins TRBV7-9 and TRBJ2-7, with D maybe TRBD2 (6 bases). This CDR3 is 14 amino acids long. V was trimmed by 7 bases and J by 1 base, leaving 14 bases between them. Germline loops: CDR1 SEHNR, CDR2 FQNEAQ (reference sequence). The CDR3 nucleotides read TGTGCCAGCATCGCTTCAGGGACTTCCTACGAGCAGTACTTC. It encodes CASIASGTSYEQYF.

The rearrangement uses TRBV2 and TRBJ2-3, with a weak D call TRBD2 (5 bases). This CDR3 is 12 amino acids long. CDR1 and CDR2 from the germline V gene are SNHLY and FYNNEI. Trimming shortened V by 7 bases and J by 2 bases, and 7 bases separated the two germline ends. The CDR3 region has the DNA TGTGCCAGCAAGGACTTCACAGATACGCAGTATTTT. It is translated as CASKDFTDTQYF.

This CDR3 reads CASSPSSNHEQFF. In nucleotides, the CDR3 is TGTGCCAGCAGCCCCTCTAGCAACCATGAGCAGTTCTTC. J is TRBJ2-1 and V is TRBV6-6; tentative D call: TRBD2 (5 bases). The V end lost 6 bases, the J end lost 8 bases, and 14 bases lay between the germline ends. CDR3 length: 13 residues. Germline CDR1 is MNHNY and CDR2 is SVGAGI (reference sequence).

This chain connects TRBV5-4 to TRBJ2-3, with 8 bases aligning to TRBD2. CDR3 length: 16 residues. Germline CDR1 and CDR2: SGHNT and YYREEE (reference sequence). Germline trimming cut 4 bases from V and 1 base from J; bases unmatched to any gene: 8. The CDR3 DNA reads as TGTGCCAGCAGCCCATCAGCGGGGGACGGCACAGATACGCAGTATTTT. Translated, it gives CASSPSAGDGTDTQYF.

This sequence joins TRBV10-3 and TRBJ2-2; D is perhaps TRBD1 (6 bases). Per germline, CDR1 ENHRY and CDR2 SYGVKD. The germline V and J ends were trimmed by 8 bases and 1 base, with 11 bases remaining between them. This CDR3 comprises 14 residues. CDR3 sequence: CAIGRTENTGELFF. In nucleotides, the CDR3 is TGTGCCATCGGCAGGACAGAGAACACCGGGGAGCTGTTTTTT.